The T cell receptor beta chain described here comes from a study of blood T cell repertoires in COVID-19. The data were produced by immunoSEQ multiplex PCR, yet TCRdb's version contains in-frame clones alone and is incomplete. The sample includes some 30,000 clones, roughly 87% of them seen just once. This clone was counted once. V was pared by 7 bases and J by 7 bases, with 17 bases between. Germline V lookup: CDR1 MNHEY, CDR2 SMNVEV (reference sequence). This CDR3 contains 14 residues. This TCR came from a man aged 70 or older with active or convalescent COVID-19. The V gene is TRBV27, the J gene TRBJ2-1, with D possibly being TRBD2 (6 bases). The sequencing input was peripheral blood. CDR3 in amino acids: CASTRLEGRNEQFF. CDR3 nucleotide sequence: TGTGCCAGCACCCGATTGGAGGGGCGTAATGAGCAGTTCTTC.